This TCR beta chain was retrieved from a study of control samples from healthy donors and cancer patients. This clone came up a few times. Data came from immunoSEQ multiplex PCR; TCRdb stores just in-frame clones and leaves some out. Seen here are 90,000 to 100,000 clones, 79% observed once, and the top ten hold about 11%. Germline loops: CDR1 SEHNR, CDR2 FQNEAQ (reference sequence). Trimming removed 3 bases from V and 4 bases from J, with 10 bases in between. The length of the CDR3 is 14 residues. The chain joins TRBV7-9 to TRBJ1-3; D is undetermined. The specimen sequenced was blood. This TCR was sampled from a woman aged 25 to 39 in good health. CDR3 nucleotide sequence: TGTGCCAGCAGCTTGGCCCGATCAGGAAACACCATATATTTT. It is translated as CASSLARSGNTIYF.